This T cell receptor (beta chain) was documented in a study of blood T cell repertoires in COVID-19. Authors' methods: Amplifying reference gene primers gave estimates of nucleated cell counts. Sequenced by immunoSEQ multiplex PCR; TCRdb stores in-frame clones only, minus some. That table furnishes V, J and clone size, whereas the DNA furnished D and trimming. The data hold about 68,000 clones, with 86% observed a single time. V shed 6 bases and J shed 3 bases, with 12 bases lying between them. Germline CDR1 and CDR2: SGHTA and FQGNSA. The CDR3 spans 13 residues. The chain recombines TRBV7-2 with TRBJ2-7; D remains unclear. The sequenced sample consisted of peripheral blood. This sequence was found in a man aged 25-45 years with acute or convalescent COVID-19. CDR3 DNA: TGTGCCAGCAGTCCCAGCGTCCTCTACGAGCAGTACTTC. Its protein product is CASSPSVLYEQYF.